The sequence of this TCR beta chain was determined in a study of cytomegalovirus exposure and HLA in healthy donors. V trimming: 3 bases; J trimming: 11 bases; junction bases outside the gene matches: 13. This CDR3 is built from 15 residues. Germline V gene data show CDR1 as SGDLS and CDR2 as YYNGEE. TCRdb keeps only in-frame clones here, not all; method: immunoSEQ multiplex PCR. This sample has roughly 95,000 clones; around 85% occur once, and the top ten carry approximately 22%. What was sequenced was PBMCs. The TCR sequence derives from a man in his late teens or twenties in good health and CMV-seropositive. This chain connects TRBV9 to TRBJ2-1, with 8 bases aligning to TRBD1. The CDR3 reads CASSADLPRDRKQFF. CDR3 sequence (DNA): TGTGCCAGCAGCGCCGACCTTCCTCGGGACAGGAAGCAGTTCTTC.